A selection of T cell receptor beta chains follows, all from one sample in a study of blood T cells in healthy people across ages. TCRdb fed the 5' RACE reads into MiXCR, producing one record per CDR3 protein. The data show 1.5 million to 2 million distinct CDR3 sequences, roughly 50% seen once. Sequenced input: blood. Every receptor here comes from a woman between 40 and 55 years old in good health. Each CDR3 is given with its conserved first and last residue. Fields, in order: J gene, D gene, clone size, V gene, CDR3 protein, CDR3 DNA. A D gene is named only where the DNA matches it firmly. Clone size, where shown, is once, few, many, or a class for clones that have expanded.

TRBJ2-3 | TRBD1 | - | TRBV10-3 | CAISETGPGGSLDTQYF | TGTGCCATCAGTGAAACGGGCCCAGGGGGCTCTTTAGATACGCAGTATTTT
TRBJ1-6 | - | few | TRBV6-5 | CASSYSIPGSSYNSPLHF | TGTGCCAGCAGTTACTCGATTCCAGGGAGCTCCTATAATTCACCCCTCCACTTT
TRBJ2-1 | TRBD1 | - | TRBV20-1 | CSAQTGAEQFF | TGCAGTGCCCAGACAGGGGCTGAGCAGTTCTTC
TRBJ2-3 | - | - | TRBV9 | CASSVGYTDTQYF | TGTGCCAGCAGTGTTGGATACACAGATACGCAGTATTTT
TRBJ2-7 | - | few | TRBV20-1 | CSARKLPLGEQYF | TGCAGTGCTAGGAAGTTACCCTTGGGGGAGCAGTACTTC
TRBJ2-1 | TRBD1 | - | TRBV5-1 | CASSSPRGPATDTQFF | TGCGCCAGCAGCTCCCCCAGGGGGCCGGCCACAGATACGCAGTTCTTC
TRBJ2-1 | TRBD2 | - | TRBV20-1 | CSARPRGVSYNEQFF | TGCAGTGCTCGACCCCGGGGGGTGTCCTACAATGAGCAGTTCTTC
TRBJ2-1 | TRBD1 | - | TRBV12-3/TRBV12-4 | CASSLEGQVNNEQFF | TGTGCCAGCAGCCTCGAAGGACAGGTTAACAATGAGCAGTTCTTC
TRBJ1-1 | - | - | TRBV29-1 | CSVPTGLNTEAFF | TGCAGCGTCCCGACAGGATTGAACACTGAAGCTTTCTTT
TRBJ2-1 | TRBD1 | - | TRBV7-9 | CVSSRDRGYNEQFF | TGTGTCAGCAGCAGGGACAGGGGATACAATGAGCAGTTCTTC
TRBJ2-7 | - | - | TRBV27 | CARVGKPYEQYF | TGTGCCAGGGTGGGTAAACCCTACGAGCAGTACTTC
TRBJ2-7 | - | - | TRBV12-3/TRBV12-4 | CASRLSGSAHEQYF | TGTGCCAGCAGACTGAGCGGATCCGCCCACGAGCAGTACTTC
TRBJ2-1 | TRBD2 | - | TRBV7-9 | CASSPGGPDEQFF | TGTGCCAGCAGCCCGGGGGGGCCGGATGAGCAGTTCTTC
TRBJ2-3 | - | - | TRBV4-3 | CASSQMRTSDTQYF | TGCGCCAGCAGCCAAATGCGTACGTCAGATACGCAGTATTTT
TRBJ2-5 | TRBD1 | - | TRBV6-2/TRBV6-3 | CVSSRDRGFREQYF | TGTGTCAGCAGTCGGGACAGGGGGTTTCGAGAGCAGTACTTC
TRBJ1-2 | TRBD1 | few | TRBV6-5 | CASRQTGGAYGYTF | TGTGCCAGCAGACAGACAGGGGGCGCCTATGGCTACACCTTC
TRBJ2-1 | - | - | TRBV6-1 | CASRGGPGRNEQFF | TGTGCCAGCAGGGGGGGCCCGGGGCGGAATGAGCAGTTCTTC
TRBJ2-5 | - | - | TRBV27 | CASSLSGAGAETQYF | TGTGCCAGCAGTTTATCGGGGGCGGGGGCAGAGACCCAGTACTTC
TRBJ2-3 | - | - | TRBV5-1 | CASSSSEGGFSDTQYF | TGCGCCAGCAGCTCGTCGGAGGGGGGGTTTTCAGATACGCAGTATTTT
TRBJ2-5 | - | - | TRBV7-2 | CASSPGGGALVTQYF | TGTGCCAGCAGCCCTGGTGGGGGGGCCTTAGTGACCCAGTACTTC
TRBJ1-6 | TRBD1 | few | TRBV6-5 | CASSYFRDSHSPLHF | TGTGCCAGCAGTTACTTCCGGGACAGCCATTCACCCCTCCACTTT
TRBJ2-3 | - | - | TRBV20-1 | CSARRRDGTTDTQYF | TGCAGTGCTAGACGCCGGGACGGAACCACAGATACGCAGTATTTT
TRBJ1-4 | - | - | TRBV7-2 | CASSLGTHQEKLFF | TGTGCCAGCAGCTTAGGGACGCACCAAGAAAAACTGTTTTTT
TRBJ2-5 | - | few | TRBV6-6 | CASRPRRTEETQYF | TGTGCCAGCAGGCCAAGGCGGACAGAAGAGACCCAGTACTTC
TRBJ2-7 | - | - | TRBV2 | CASSDWSSRAYEQYF | TGTGCCAGCAGTGATTGGTCTAGCCGGGCCTACGAGCAGTACTTC
TRBJ2-1 | TRBD2 | - | TRBV12-3/TRBV12-4 | CASRGGGAPNEQFF | TGTGCCAGCAGGGGCGGGGGGGCCCCCAATGAGCAGTTCTTC
TRBJ2-4 | - | - | TRBV4-2 | CASSHHSTKGAVKSKVAKNIQYF | TGTGCCAGCAGCCATCATTCCACGAAAGGGGCCGTGAAAAGTAAAGTAGCCAAAAACATTCAGTACTTC